The next 3 T cell receptor beta chains were all read from a single sample in a study of blood T cell repertoires in COVID-19. The protocol was immunoSEQ multiplex PCR, while the TCRdb copy is restricted to in-frame clones and leaves out a portion. Seen here are 95,000 or so clones, approximately 80% observed once, and the top ten hold nearly 25%. The sequenced sample was peripheral blood. All receptors come from a human donor in a cohort sampled during active COVID-19.

This clone was found once. This rearrangement joins TRBV6-5 to TRBJ2-7; 10 positions match TRBD1. Germline lookup yields CDR1 MNHEY and CDR2 SVGAGI. The CDR3 covers 15 residues. The ends lost 4 bases at V and 6 bases at J; junction bases unmatched: 9. The CDR3 region is CASSSSGTGAGEQYF. The DNA of the CDR3 is TGTGCCAGCAGTTCTTCCGGGACAGGGGCTGGCGAGCAGTACTTC.

This sequence joins TRBV19 and TRBJ2-7, with D possibly matching TRBD1 (5 bases). V shed 4 bases and J shed 2 bases, with 9 bases lying between them. This CDR3 is built from 13 residues. CDR1 and CDR2 from the germline V gene are LNHDA and SQIVND (reference sequence). CDR3 sequence: CASSSRAPYEQYF. DNA for the CDR3: TGTGCCAGTAGTAGCAGGGCTCCCTACGAGCAGTACTTC.

The V gene is TRBV3-1 (or the pseudogene TRBV3-2), the J gene TRBJ1-3; 7 nucleotides line up with TRBD1. The germline CDR1 and CDR2 sequences are LGHDT and YNNKEL (reference sequence). The CDR3 runs to 16 residues. Trimming removed 4 bases from V and 0 bases from J; junction bases left unmatched: 6. This chain's CDR3 is CASSPGQQISGNTIYF. CDR3 nucleotide sequence: TGTGCCAGCAGCCCGGGACAGCAGATCTCTGGAAACACCATATATTTT.